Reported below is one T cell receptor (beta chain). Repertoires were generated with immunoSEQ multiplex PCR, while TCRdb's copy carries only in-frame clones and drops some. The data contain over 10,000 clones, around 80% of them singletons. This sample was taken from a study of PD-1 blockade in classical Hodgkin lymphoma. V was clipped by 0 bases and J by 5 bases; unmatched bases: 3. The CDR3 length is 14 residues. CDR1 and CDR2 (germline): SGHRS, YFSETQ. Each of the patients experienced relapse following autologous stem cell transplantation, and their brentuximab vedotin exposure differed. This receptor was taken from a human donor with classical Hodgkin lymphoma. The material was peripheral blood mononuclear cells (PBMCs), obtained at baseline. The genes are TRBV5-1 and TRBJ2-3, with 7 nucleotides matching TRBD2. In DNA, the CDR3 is TGCGCCAGCAGCTTGGAATTAGCGGGAGATACGCAGTATTTT. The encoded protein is CASSLELAGDTQYF. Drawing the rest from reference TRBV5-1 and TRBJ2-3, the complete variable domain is KAGVTQTPRYLIKTRGQQVTLSCSPISGHRSVSWYQQTPGQGLQFLFEYFSETQRNKGNFPGRFSGRQFSNSRSEMNVSTLELGDSALYLCASSLELAGDTQYFGPGTRLTVL.